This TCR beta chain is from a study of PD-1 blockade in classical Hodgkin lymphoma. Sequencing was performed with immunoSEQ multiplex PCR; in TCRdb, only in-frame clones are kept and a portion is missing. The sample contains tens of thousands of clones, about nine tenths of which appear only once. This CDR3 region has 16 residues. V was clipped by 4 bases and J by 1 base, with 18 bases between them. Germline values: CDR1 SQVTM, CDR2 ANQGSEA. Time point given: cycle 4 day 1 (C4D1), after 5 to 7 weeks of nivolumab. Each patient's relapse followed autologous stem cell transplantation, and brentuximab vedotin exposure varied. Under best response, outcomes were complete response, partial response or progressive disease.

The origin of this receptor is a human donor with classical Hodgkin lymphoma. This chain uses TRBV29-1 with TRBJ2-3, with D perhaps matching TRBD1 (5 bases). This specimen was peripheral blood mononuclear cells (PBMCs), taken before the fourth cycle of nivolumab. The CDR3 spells CSVVIGAAGRTDTQYF. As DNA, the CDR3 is TGCAGCGTTGTTATAGGGGCAGCCGGACGCACAGATACGCAGTATTTT.